The 8 T cell receptor beta chains given below trace back to one sample, sequenced in a study of siplizumab effects on memory and regulatory T cells. Profiled with immunoSEQ multiplex PCR; TCRdb holds only in-frame clones, not every one. The sample lists roughly 56,000 clones, more than 85% occurring once. The source material was CD8+ T cells sorted from blood. These receptors came from a human donor in good health.

This clone has a handful of counts. The chain has TRBV5-1 and TRBJ2-7; 10 nucleotides align to TRBD2. This CDR3 region has 15 residues. Germline CDR1 reads SGHRS; CDR2 reads YFSETQ. The trim removed 0 bases at V and 4 bases at J, leaving 4 bases unmatched. The CDR3 here is CASSLEGLADYEQYF. For the CDR3, the DNA is TGCGCCAGCAGCTTGGAAGGACTAGCGGATTACGAGCAGTACTTC. Full variable domain (rest looked up from reference TRBV5-1 and TRBJ2-7): KAGVTQTPRYLIKTRGQQVTLSCSPISGHRSVSWYQQTPGQGLQFLFEYFSETQRNKGNFPGRFSGRQFSNSRSEMNVSTLELGDSALYLCASSLEGLADYEQYFGPGTRLTVT.

CDR3 DNA: TGTGCCAGCAGCCCTAGCGGGAGCTTCCACAATGAGCAGTTCTTC. Encoded protein: CASSPSGSFHNEQFF. V usage is TRBV13 and J usage is TRBJ2-1; 10 bases line up with TRBD2. The CDR3 covers 15 residues. Germline lookup yields CDR1 PRHDT and CDR2 FYEKMQ (reference sequence). Trimming cost V 5 bases and J 5 bases; bases outside gene matches: 6.

V usage is TRBV5-6 and J usage is TRBJ2-1, with TRBD2 identical over 7 bases. This CDR3 contains 16 residues. V trimming: 1 base; J trimming: 6 bases; junction bases outside the gene matches: 10. Germline V lookup: CDR1 SGHDT, CDR2 YYEEEE. CDR3 protein: CASSLLVRETGNEQFF. CDR3 sequence (DNA): TGTGCCAGCAGCTTGCTGGTGCGGGAGACGGGCAATGAGCAGTTCTTC.

This clone was observed once. This sequence joins TRBV27 and TRBJ2-7, with a tentative D call TRBD1 (6 bases). This CDR3 region has 15 residues. V lost 5 bases and J 6 bases, leaving 20 bases between the germline ends. In germline, CDR1 is MNHEY, CDR2 SMNVEV (reference sequence). CDR3 residues: CASSPLQGSRGEQYF. The DNA of the CDR3 is TGTGCCAGCAGTCCACTCCAGGGGAGCCGAGGCGAGCAGTACTTC.

This chain joins TRBV21-1 and TRBJ2-7; the table names TRBD1, a call not compared with the DNA. TRBV21-1 is designated a pseudogene. The CDR3 runs to 13 residues. This chain's CDR3 is CASSGRGPYEQYF. The CDR3 nucleotides are TGTGCCAGCAGCGGCAGGGGCCCCTACGAGCAGTACTTC.

The chain combines TRBV5-1 with TRBJ1-1; possible D gene TRBD1, 5 bases. This CDR3 has 13 residues. Germline V gene data show CDR1 as SGHRS and CDR2 as YFSETQ. V dropped 3 bases and J dropped 5 bases, with 11 bases sitting between them. CDR3 nucleotides: TGCGCCAGCAGCTCTCGGGGCGGGACTGAAGCTTTCTTT. It codes for CASSSRGGTEAFF.

The sample holds a few counts of this clone. This rearrangement joins TRBV9 to TRBJ1-1; D ambiguous. Germline V gene data show CDR1 as SGDLS and CDR2 as YYNGEE. The CDR3 covers 13 residues. V lost 1 base to trimming and J lost 11 bases, with 15 bases between them. The CDR3 spells CASSVTLTGEAFF. In DNA, the CDR3 is TGTGCCAGCAGCGTAACCCTCACCGGGGAGGCTTTCTTT.

This clone has just a few counts. This chain joins TRBV11-3 and TRBJ2-7; 8 bases agree with TRBD2. Trimming cost V 4 bases and J 5 bases; bases outside gene matches: 7. Germline CDR1 and CDR2: SGHNT and YENEEA. CDR3 length: 14 amino acids. The CDR3 sequence: CASSSEAGGHEQYF. The CDR3 DNA follows: TGTGCCAGCAGCTCGGAGGCGGGGGGCCACGAGCAGTACTTC. The whole variable domain, filled in from reference TRBV11-3 and TRBJ2-7, reads EAGVVQSPRYKIIEKKQPVAFWCNPISGHNTLYWYLQNLGQGPELLIRYENEEAVDDSQLPKDRFSAERLKGVDSTLKIQPAELGDSAVYLCASSSEAGGHEQYFGPGTRLTVT.